Below, 9 T cell receptor beta chains from the same sample are listed, as sequenced in a study of T cells in Graves' hyperthyroidism and ophthalmopathy. The TCR beta CDR3 regions underwent amplification using RNA transcripts as the source. TCR CDR3 underwent first-round RT-PCR with the HTBI primer set. TCRdb passed the multiplex PCR reads through MiXCR, listing each CDR3 protein once. The repertoire has about 180,000 distinct CDR3 sequences, approximately 15% of them found once; the top ten carry 25% to 35%. The sequencing input was blood. All receptors come from a woman aged 50 to 60 with Graves' hyperthyroidism.

The chain recombines TRBV7-9 with TRBJ1-1; maybe TRBD1 (6 bases). The V end lost 6 bases, the J end lost 4 bases, and 12 bases lay between the germline ends. Germline lookup yields CDR1 SEHNR and CDR2 FQNEAQ (reference sequence). The CDR3 has 13 amino acids. CDR3 nucleotide sequence: TGTGCCAGCAGACCGGACAGCCTCACTGAAGCTTTCTTT. It translates to CASRPDSLTEAFF.

The chain uses TRBV28 and TRBJ1-5; D gene ambiguous. Germline V CDR1 and CDR2: MDHEN, SYDVKM. This CDR3 is 13 amino acids long. Trimming cost V 6 bases and J 10 bases, with 16 bases left between them. The CDR3 here is CASSSTDRGPQHF. The CDR3 nucleotides read TGTGCCAGCAGCTCTACCGACCGAGGTCCCCAGCATTTT.

This clonotype was seen repeatedly, ten times or more. The chain joins TRBV28 to TRBJ2-1; no firm D call. This CDR3 is built from 11 residues. V lost 3 bases, J lost 6 bases, and 3 bases lay in between. The germline gives CDR1 MDHEN, CDR2 SYDVKM. The CDR3 bases are TGTGCCAGCAGTTTCCCCAATGAGCAGTTCTTC. Translating it yields CASSFPNEQFF. Full variable domain (missing parts from reference TRBV28 and TRBJ2-1): DVKVTQSSRYLVKRTGEKVFLECVQDMDHENMFWYRQDPGLGLRLIYFSYDVKMKEKGDIPEGYSVSREKKERFSLILESASTNQTSMYLCASSFPNEQFFGPGTRLTVL.

Many counts were recorded for this clonotype. CDR3: CASLTSGGANEQFF. The CDR3 region has the DNA TGTGCCAGCCTCACTAGCGGGGGGGCAAATGAGCAGTTCTTC. V is TRBV6-1 and J is TRBJ2-1; TRBD2 matches 13 bases. CDR3 size: 14 residues. Unmatched junction bases numbered 5, after V lost 8 bases and J lost 7 bases. Germline V gene sequence: CDR1 MNHNS, CDR2 SASEGT.

The CDR3 reads CSATQGGYNSPLHF. The CDR3 DNA is TGCAGTGCGACACAGGGAGGATATAATTCACCCCTCCACTTT. The chain uses TRBV20-1 and TRBJ1-6, with D maybe TRBD1 (6 bases). With 6 bases removed from V and 4 bases from J, the gap between germline ends came to 13 bases. The CDR3 covers 14 residues. CDR1 and CDR2 from the germline V gene are DFQATT and SNEGSKA (reference sequence).

This clonotype has ten or more counts. The chain carries TRBV6-2 or TRBV6-3 and TRBJ2-7; D unresolved. This CDR3 has 15 amino acids. Looked up from germline, CDR1 is MNHEY and CDR2 is SVGEGT. Trimming took off 3 bases at V and 3 bases at J, with 15 bases between the two ends. The DNA for the CDR3 is TGTGCCAGCAGTTATCCTAGACTCCAACGCTACGAGCAGTACTTC. It codes for CASSYPRLQRYEQYF.

This clonotype was detected once. This may be a read error: a much more frequent sequence differs by one nucleotide. The chain uses TRBV19 and TRBJ2-5; D gene ambiguous. This CDR3 spans 15 amino acids. Germline assignment: CDR1 LNHDA and CDR2 SQIVND (reference sequence). V gave up 5 bases and J gave up 5 bases, with 18 bases separating them. CDR3: CASSPRRGPAETQYF. The CDR3 DNA reads as TGTGCCAGTAGTCCCAGGCGCGGTCCCGCCGAGACCCAGTACTTC.

The chain carries TRBV7-8 and TRBJ2-3, with 8 nucleotides matching TRBD2. V lost 5 bases and J lost 3; bases outside the gene matches: 10. The germline gives CDR1 SGHVS, CDR2 FQNEAQ. CDR3 length: 16 residues. The CDR3 reads CASSHSRGGRTDTQYF. The CDR3 nucleotides are TGTGCCAGCAGCCATTCCCGGGGGGGTAGGACAGATACGCAGTATTTT.

Points on this clonotype: A read error may be the cause here, since a much bigger clone is one base away. CDR3 amino acids: CVSSATSRQPQHF. CDR3 bases: TGTGTCAGCAGTGCCACTTCTCGTCAGCCCCAGCATTTT. This chain links TRBV6-2 or TRBV6-3 with TRBJ1-5; D ambiguous. This CDR3 spans 13 amino acids. Germline loops: CDR1 MNHEY, CDR2 SVGEGT.